These 13 T cell receptor beta chains share one sample of origin, sequenced in a study of T cells in Graves' hyperthyroidism and ophthalmopathy. The TCR beta CDR3 regions underwent amplification using RNA transcripts as the source. Researchers ran a first-round RT-PCR on the TCR CDR3 using the HTBI primer set. TCRdb called the multiplex PCR reads again in MiXCR, with one record for every CDR3 protein. The table has about 400,000 distinct CDR3 sequences, about 16% seen once. The specimen sequenced was blood. All receptors come from a woman aged 25 to 39 with Graves' hyperthyroidism.

This clonotype was observed a handful of times. V usage is TRBV7-9 and J usage is TRBJ2-7; TRBD1 agrees at 8 bases. The CDR3 consists of 14 residues. V gave up 5 bases and J gave up 1 base; unmatched junction bases: 4. In germline, CDR1 is SEHNR, CDR2 FQNEAQ (reference sequence). The CDR3 sequence: CASSTRQGSYEQYF. CDR3 coding DNA: TGTGCCAGCAGCACCCGACAGGGGTCCTACGAGCAGTACTTC.

V and J are TRBV5-5 and TRBJ1-2; tentatively, D is TRBD1 (6 bases). V dropped 3 bases and J dropped 2 bases, with 14 bases sitting between them. The CDR3 loop spans 15 amino acids. CDR1 SGHKS and CDR2 YYEKEE come from the germline V gene (reference sequence). CDR3 bases: TGTGCCAGCAGCTCCCCAGCTACAGGGAACTATGGCTACACCTTC. It translates to CASSSPATGNYGYTF.

This clonotype was seen repeatedly, ten times or more. The genes are TRBV3-1 and TRBJ1-1; no clear D. Germline V lookup: CDR1 LGHDT, CDR2 YNNKEL (reference sequence). The CDR3 spans 13 residues. V lost 4 bases and J lost 1, with 7 bases in between. CDR3 coding DNA: TGTGCCAGCAGCCGTTCTGGGAACACTGAAGCTTTCTTT. It encodes CASSRSGNTEAFF.

This clonotype was seen ten or more times. The rearrangement uses TRBV18 and TRBJ2-7; D might be TRBD1 or TRBD2, each matching 6 bases. The CDR3 extends over 18 amino acids. Deletions cut 1 base from V and 3 bases from J, with 22 bases between. The germline gives CDR1 KGHSH, CDR2 LQKENI. The CDR3 DNA reads TGTGCCAGCTCACCACTGGTAAGGGACTCTAAGGGGGTCTACGAGCAGTACTTC. Translating it yields CASSPLVRDSKGVYEQYF.

Many counts were recorded for this clonotype. This chain uses TRBV24-1 with TRBJ2-1, with TRBD2 as a possible D gene (5 bases). CDR3 length: 13 residues. V lost 5 bases, J lost 6 bases, and 10 bases lay in between. Looked up from germline, CDR1 is KGHDR and CDR2 is SFDVKD. CDR3 DNA: TGTGCCACCAGTGTAGTAGCGAGCAATGAGCAGTTCTTC. Amino acid sequence: CATSVVASNEQFF.

Concerning this clonotype itself: A read error may explain this, as a much larger clone is one base away. The rearrangement uses TRBV30 and TRBJ2-7, with unresolved D. The CDR3 sequence is 13 residues long. CDR1 and CDR2 from the germline V gene are GTSNPN and SVGIG (reference sequence). V was cut by 2 bases and J by 2 bases, with 10 bases left in between. The CDR3 region is CAWSPARAYEQYF. CDR3 sequence (DNA): TGTGCCTGGAGTCCAGCTAGAGCCTACGAGCAGTACTTC.

The chain couples TRBV6-1 to TRBJ1-4; TRBD1 matches at 8 bases. V shed 5 bases and J 8 bases; nucleotides not matched to a gene: 13. The CDR3 is 16 amino acids. Germline-derived CDR1 and CDR2 are MNHNS and SASEGT. For the CDR3, the DNA is TGTGCCAGCAGTCGGAGAGGTGGACAGGGCGGGGAAAAACTGTTTTTT. This encodes CASSRRGGQGGEKLFF.

At least ten counts were recorded for this clonotype. This sequence joins TRBV28 and TRBJ2-3, with 8 bases identical to TRBD2. Germline V CDR1 and CDR2: MDHEN, SYDVKM. This CDR3 is built from 12 residues. V shed 4 bases and J 6 bases; nucleotides not matched to a gene: 0. Here the CDR3 DNA reads TGTGCCAGCAGTTCGGGGGGGGATACGCAGTATTTT. It encodes CASSSGGDTQYF. The entire variable domain, with the rest obtained from reference TRBV28 and TRBJ2-3, is as follows: DVKVTQSSRYLVKRTGEKVFLECVQDMDHENMFWYRQDPGLGLRLIYFSYDVKMKEKGDIPEGYSVSREKKERFSLILESASTNQTSMYLCASSSGGDTQYFGPGTRLTVL.

The genes are TRBV10-2 and TRBJ1-4; TRBD1 matches 10 bases. V lost 7 bases and J lost 2; bases outside the gene matches: 4. This CDR3 is 15 amino acids long. Per germline, CDR1 WSHSY and CDR2 SAAADI. The chain's CDR3 is CASKKGQGTNEKLFF. The CDR3 DNA follows: TGCGCCAGCAAAAAGGGACAGGGGACTAATGAAAAACTGTTTTTT.

The chain carries TRBV7-9 and TRBJ2-7; the D call may be TRBD1 or TRBD2 (5 bases each). CDR3 length equals 16 residues. Germline V gives CDR1 SEHNR, CDR2 FQNEAQ (reference sequence). Trimming removed 3 bases at V and 3 bases at J, with 18 bases between. The CDR3 DNA sequence: TGTGCCAGCAGCTTTTTCAGCAGGGCAGGAGGCTACGAGCAGTACTTC. This gives the protein CASSFFSRAGGYEQYF.

This clonotype has a handful of counts. CDR3 in DNA: TGTGCCAGTAGTATCCTAGCGGGAGAAAGCAATGAGCAGTTCTTC. This codes for CASSILAGESNEQFF. The chain has TRBV19 and TRBJ2-1; 10 nucleotides match TRBD2. This CDR3 region has 15 residues. V trimming: 3 bases; J trimming: 6 bases; junction bases outside the gene matches: 5. The germline V gene has CDR1 LNHDA and CDR2 SQIVND (reference sequence).

Comment on this clonotype: A much larger clone is a single base away; this may be a read error. The chain uses TRBV27 and TRBJ1-5, with 9 bases fitting TRBD1. The germline V gene has CDR1 MNHEY and CDR2 SMNVEV (reference sequence). Trimming at V came to 5 bases and at J to 2 bases, leaving 4 bases not matched to a gene. The CDR3 contains 15 residues. CDR3 bases: TGTGCCAGCAGTGTAGGGACAGGGTGCAATCAGCCCCAGCATTTT. It specifies CASSVGTGCNQPQHF.

This clonotype showed up many times. This chain connects TRBV28 to TRBJ2-1; TRBD1 aligns across 9 bases. The CDR3 has 15 residues. Trimming took 7 bases from V and 8 from J; bases not matched to a gene: 12. Germline V gene lookup returns CDR1 MDHEN and CDR2 SYDVKM. The CDR3 sequence: CASMTGGNGGDEQFF. The CDR3 DNA is TGTGCCAGCATGACAGGGGGAAACGGTGGCGATGAGCAGTTCTTC.